Sequencing of this TCR beta chain was carried out in a study of blood T cell repertoires in COVID-19. V was clipped by 3 bases and J by 0 bases; unmatched bases: 6. The length of the CDR3 is 18 residues. CDR1 is SGHRS, CDR2 YFSETQ, per germline. Assay used: immunoSEQ multiplex PCR; TCRdb lists only in-frame clones, some missing. The repertoire consists of 250,000 to 350,000 clones, with roughly 90% occurring once and the leading ten covering about an eighth. This receptor was identified in a woman in her fifties or sixties with acute or convalescent COVID-19. The sequenced material came from peripheral blood. The chain recombines TRBV5-1 with TRBJ2-1; 13 bases match TRBD2. CDR3 nucleotide sequence: TGCGCCAGCAGCTCCAGGACTAGCGGGGGCAGCTCCTACAATGAGCAGTTCTTC. As protein: CASSSRTSGGSSYNEQFF. Full variable domain (missing parts from reference TRBV5-1 and TRBJ2-1): KAGVTQTPRYLIKTRGQQVTLSCSPISGHRSVSWYQQTPGQGLQFLFEYFSETQRNKGNFPGRFSGRQFSNSRSEMNVSTLELGDSALYLCASSSRTSGGSSYNEQFFGPGTRLTVL.